The present TCR beta chain was sequenced within a study of regulatory T cells in long-lasting Graves disease (dated by TCRdb to about 2021). A note on the overall study: Antithyroid drugs had been taken for less than 3 months by newly diagnosed Graves' disease patients. The study was conducted in China and was registered as a clinical trial. A total of roughly 35 samples underwent TCR sequencing: some 13 from persistent and some 20 from newly diagnosed Graves' disease patients. Peripheral blood TCR sequencing and RNA sequencing compared persistent Graves' disease patients with newly diagnosed Graves' disease patients.

The time point label of this sample denotes: newly diagnosed GD, antithyroid drugs for less than 3 months. For both TCR sequencing and RNA sequencing, RNA was extracted from PBMCs in TRIzol. Graves' disease was diagnosed according to American Thyroid Association guidelines. The patients came from an endocrinology department in Xi'an, China. Each patient gave about 10 milliliters of peripheral blood, collected in an EDTA anticoagulant tube. Ficoll Paque Plus density gradient separation was used to isolate PBMCs, and no further T cell sorting was done. An Agilent 2100 Bioanalyzer and agarose gel were used to check RNA quality, and a NanoDrop 2000 was used to measure RNA concentration. Libraries came from multiplex PCR. The sample was run on an Illumina HiSeq 4000. To build TCR beta libraries, CDR3 regions were amplified by Arm-PCR using iRepertoire HTBI primers. Gel purification was performed on PCR products prior to sequencing. From the authors' description of their analysis: Across samples, about 64 TRBV and approximately 15 TRBJ segments were identified and used for gene usage analysis of CDR3 amino acid clonotypes. COPE and FqMerger were used to merge filtered high-quality paired reads into contigs. BLAST was used to align contigs to the IMGT TRBV, TRBD and TRBJ reference genes, and CDR3 was defined following IMGT. Clonotypes above 0.1% frequency were classified as highly expanded clones. Repertoire diversity was measured by Shannon entropy, and V-J evenness by the Gini coefficient. A clonotype found in more than one individual was treated as public. In TCRdb, the public reads were trimmed at Q25 with fastp and aligned with MiXCR, with productive beta chains retained. Every entry covers one CDR3 protein and lists the most common genes and DNA from its rows. TCRdb's processing, not the authors', yielded these V and J calls. Recorded for this sample are 320,000 or so distinct CDR3 sequences; approximately 20% of them occurred a single time. The ten largest clones represent about 38% of the sample.

What the study reported, not specific to this receptor: Persistent Graves' disease patients showed lower TCR Shannon entropy and fewer highly expanded clones than newly diagnosed patients, suggesting clonal expansion. Peripheral blood alone was examined, since thyroid tissue, which constituted the primary lesion, could not be accessed. Sequencing and analysis were limited to the TCR beta chain. Patients with persistent disease shared more public clonotypes (over 2,500) than newly diagnosed patients did (966). As a limitation, the authors acknowledged that the small sample size may reduce accuracy.

This clonotype was seen at least ten times. No cognate antigen has been identified for it. No base qualities exist here, and no much larger clone lies one base off it. This clonotype was obtained from a female donor with Graves disease. The material was peripheral blood mononuclear cells (PBMCs), obtained at new diagnosis, from a patient treated with antithyroid drugs.

The DNA reads as follows: TGTGCCAGCAGCCATCTGGGAGGGACGGGCGGCTACACCTTC. This translates into CASSHLGGTGGYTF. The V and J genes are TRBV11-2 and TRBJ1-2, and perhaps TRBD1 as D gene, on 5 matching bases. V is reduced by 5 bases and J by 8 bases, leaving a spacing of 18 bases between them. From the cysteine through the phenylalanine, the CDR3 covers 14 amino acids. Here the CDR3 DNA is all that survives: 42 bases in frame from base 1. CDR1 is given as SGHAT and CDR2 as FQNNGV, both from the germline V gene. Reference TRBV11-2 and TRBJ1-2 proteins supply the regions before and after the CDR3; the full variable domain is: EAGVAQSPRYKIIEKRQSVAFWCNPISGHATLYWYQQILGQGPKLLIQFQNNGVVDDSQLPKDRFSAERLKGVDSTLKIQPAKLEDSAVYLCASSHLGGTGGYTFGSGTRLTVV.